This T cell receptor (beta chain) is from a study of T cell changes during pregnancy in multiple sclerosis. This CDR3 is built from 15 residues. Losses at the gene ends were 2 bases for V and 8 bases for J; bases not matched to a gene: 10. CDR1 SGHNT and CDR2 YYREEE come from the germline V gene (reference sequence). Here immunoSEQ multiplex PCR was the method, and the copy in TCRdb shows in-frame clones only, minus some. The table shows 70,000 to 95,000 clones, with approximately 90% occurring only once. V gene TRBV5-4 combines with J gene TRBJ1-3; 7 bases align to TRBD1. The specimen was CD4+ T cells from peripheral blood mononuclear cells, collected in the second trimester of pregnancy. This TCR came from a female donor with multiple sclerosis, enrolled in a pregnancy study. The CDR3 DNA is TGTGCCAGCAGCTTATTCGGGACAGTCGTCGACACCATATATTTT. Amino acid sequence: CASSLFGTVVDTIYF.